The TCR beta chain under discussion was sequenced for a study of T cells after yellow fever vaccination. About the research overall: Fractions containing few cells were prepared with SMART-Seq v4 Ultra Low Input.

The V gene lost 4 bases and the J gene lost 3 bases, with 9 bases spanning the gap. Germline V gives CDR1 KGHSH, CDR2 LQKENI. This CDR3 comprises 13 residues. In this sample, this clonotype turned up many times. As yet, its antigen is unknown. Overall study findings and caveats: Overlap between CD4 and CD8 compartments was detected for a small share of clonotypes.

Conversion of TCR transcripts into cDNA relied on 5'RACE template switching, which added a universal primer site and UMIs. Each CDR3 protein gets one entry after TCRdb re-called the 5' RACE reads with MiXCR. The sample contains fewer than 350,000 distinct CDR3 sequences, 8.7% of which appear only once. The chain is built from TRBV18 and TRBJ1-1; D ambiguous. The specimen was PBMCs, collected on the day of the first yellow fever vaccination. The origin of this receptor is a man aged 18 to 30 who received the YFV17D yellow fever vaccine. CDR3 bases: TGTGCCAGCTCACAGGGTCGGGACACTGAAGCTTTCTTT. Translated: CASSQGRDTEAFF.